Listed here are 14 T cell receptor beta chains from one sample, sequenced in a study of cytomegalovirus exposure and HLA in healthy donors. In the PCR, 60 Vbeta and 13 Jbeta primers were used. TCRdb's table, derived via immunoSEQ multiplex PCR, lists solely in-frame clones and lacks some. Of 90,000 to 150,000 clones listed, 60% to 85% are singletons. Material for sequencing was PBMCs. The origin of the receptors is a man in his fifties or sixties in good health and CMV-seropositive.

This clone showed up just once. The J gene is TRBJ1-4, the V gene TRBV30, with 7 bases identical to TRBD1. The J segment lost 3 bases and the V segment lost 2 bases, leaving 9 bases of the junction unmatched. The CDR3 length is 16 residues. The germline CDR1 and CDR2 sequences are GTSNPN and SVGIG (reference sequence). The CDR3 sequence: CAWSKPQTGSNEKLFF. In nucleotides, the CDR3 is TGTGCCTGGAGTAAACCTCAGACAGGGTCTAATGAAAAACTGTTTTTT.

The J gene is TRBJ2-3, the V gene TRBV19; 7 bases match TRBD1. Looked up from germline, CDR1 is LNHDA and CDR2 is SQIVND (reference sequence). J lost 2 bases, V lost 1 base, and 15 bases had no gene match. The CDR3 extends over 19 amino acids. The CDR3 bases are TGTGCCAGTAGTATAGTTGAACAGGGGATTATCGAAGTCACAGATACGCAGTATTTT. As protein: CASSIVEQGIIEVTDTQYF.

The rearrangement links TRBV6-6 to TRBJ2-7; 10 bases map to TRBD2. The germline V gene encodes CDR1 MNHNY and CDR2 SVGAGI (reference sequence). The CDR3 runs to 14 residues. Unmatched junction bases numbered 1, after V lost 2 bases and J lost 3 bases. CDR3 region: CASSYPSGSYEQYF. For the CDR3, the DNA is TGTGCCAGCAGTTACCCTAGCGGGAGCTACGAGCAGTACTTC.

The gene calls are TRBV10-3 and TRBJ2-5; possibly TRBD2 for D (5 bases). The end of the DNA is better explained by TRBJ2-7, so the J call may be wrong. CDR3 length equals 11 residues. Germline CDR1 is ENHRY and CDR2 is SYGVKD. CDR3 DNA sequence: TGTGCCATCAGTCTCGGGATCGAGCAGTACTTC. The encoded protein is CAISLGIEQYF.

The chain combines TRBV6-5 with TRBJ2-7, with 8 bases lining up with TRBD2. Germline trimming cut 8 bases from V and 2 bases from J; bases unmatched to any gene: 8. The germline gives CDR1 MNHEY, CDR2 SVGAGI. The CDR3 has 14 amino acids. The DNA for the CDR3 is TGTGCCAGCGCAACGGGAGGGTACCCCTACGAGCAGTACTTC. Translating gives CASATGGYPYEQYF.

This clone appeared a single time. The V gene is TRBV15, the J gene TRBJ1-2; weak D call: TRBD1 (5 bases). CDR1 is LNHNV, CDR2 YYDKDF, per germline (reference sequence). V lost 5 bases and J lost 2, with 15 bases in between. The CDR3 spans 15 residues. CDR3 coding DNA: TGTGCCACCAGCGTTCCCGGGACTCTCAACTATGGCTACACCTTC. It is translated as CATSVPGTLNYGYTF.

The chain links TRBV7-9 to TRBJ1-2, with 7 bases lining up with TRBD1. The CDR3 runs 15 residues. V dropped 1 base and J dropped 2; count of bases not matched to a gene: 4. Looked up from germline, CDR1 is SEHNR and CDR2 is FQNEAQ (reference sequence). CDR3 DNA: TGTGCCAGCAGCTTAGGACAGGGCGTGAACTATGGCTACACCTTC. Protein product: CASSLGQGVNYGYTF.

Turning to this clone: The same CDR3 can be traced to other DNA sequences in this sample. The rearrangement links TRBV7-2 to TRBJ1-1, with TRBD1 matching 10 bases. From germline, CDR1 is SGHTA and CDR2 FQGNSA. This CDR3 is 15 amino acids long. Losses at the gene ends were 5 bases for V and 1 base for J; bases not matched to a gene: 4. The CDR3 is CASSLRQGANTEAFF. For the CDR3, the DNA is TGTGCCAGCAGCCTCCGACAGGGGGCGAACACTGAAGCTTTCTTT.

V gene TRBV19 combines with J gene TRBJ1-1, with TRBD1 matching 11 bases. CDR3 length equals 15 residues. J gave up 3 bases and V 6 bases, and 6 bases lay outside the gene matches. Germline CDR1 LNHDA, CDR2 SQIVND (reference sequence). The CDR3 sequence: CASRMAGQGDTEAFF. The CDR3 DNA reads TGTGCCAGTAGAATGGCGGGACAGGGGGACACTGAAGCTTTCTTT.

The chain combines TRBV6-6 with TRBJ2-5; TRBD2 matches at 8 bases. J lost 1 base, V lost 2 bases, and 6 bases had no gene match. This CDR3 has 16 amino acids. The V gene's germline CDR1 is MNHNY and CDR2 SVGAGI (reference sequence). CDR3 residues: CASSYRGGRLQETQYF. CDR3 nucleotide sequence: TGTGCCAGCAGTTACAGGGGCGGGAGGCTCCAAGAGACCCAGTACTTC.

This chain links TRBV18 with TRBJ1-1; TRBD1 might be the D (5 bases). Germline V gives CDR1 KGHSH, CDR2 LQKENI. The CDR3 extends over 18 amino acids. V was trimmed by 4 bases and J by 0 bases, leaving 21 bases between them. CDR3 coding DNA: TGTGCCAGCTCACTTACTCTCGAGGACACCAGGATGAACACTGAAGCTTTCTTT. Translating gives CASSLTLEDTRMNTEAFF.

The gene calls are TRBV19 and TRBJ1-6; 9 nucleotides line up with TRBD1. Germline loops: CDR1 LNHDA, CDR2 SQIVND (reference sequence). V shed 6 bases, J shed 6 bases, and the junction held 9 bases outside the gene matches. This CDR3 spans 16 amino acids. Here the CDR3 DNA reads TGTGCCAGTAGCGAGACAGGGGGTGACGGTAATTCACCCCTCCACTTT. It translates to CASSETGGDGNSPLHF.

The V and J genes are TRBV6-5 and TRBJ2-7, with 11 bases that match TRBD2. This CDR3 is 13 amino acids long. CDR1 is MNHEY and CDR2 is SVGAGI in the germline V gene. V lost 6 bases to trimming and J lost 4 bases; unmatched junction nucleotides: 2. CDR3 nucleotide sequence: TGTGCCAGCAGACTAGCGGGAGTATACGAGCAGTACTTC. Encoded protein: CASRLAGVYEQYF.

CDR3 sequence (DNA): TGTGCCAGCAGCCCACGGGACAGGGGTTCTGGAAACTATGGCTACACCTTC. Translated, it gives CASSPRDRGSGNYGYTF. The chain employs TRBV7-6 and TRBJ1-2; 10 positions agree with TRBD1. V was pared by 5 bases and J by 2 bases, with 11 bases of the junction left unmatched. CDR1 is SGHVS, CDR2 FNYEAQ, per germline. The CDR3 covers 17 residues. The complete variable domain, with remaining parts taken from reference TRBV7-6 and TRBJ1-2, reads GAGVSQSPRYKVTKRGQDVALRCDPISGHVSLYWYRQALGQGPEFLTYFNYEAQQDKSGLPNDRFSAERPEGSISTLTIQRTEQRDSAMYRCASSPRDRGSGNYGYTFGSGTRLTVV.